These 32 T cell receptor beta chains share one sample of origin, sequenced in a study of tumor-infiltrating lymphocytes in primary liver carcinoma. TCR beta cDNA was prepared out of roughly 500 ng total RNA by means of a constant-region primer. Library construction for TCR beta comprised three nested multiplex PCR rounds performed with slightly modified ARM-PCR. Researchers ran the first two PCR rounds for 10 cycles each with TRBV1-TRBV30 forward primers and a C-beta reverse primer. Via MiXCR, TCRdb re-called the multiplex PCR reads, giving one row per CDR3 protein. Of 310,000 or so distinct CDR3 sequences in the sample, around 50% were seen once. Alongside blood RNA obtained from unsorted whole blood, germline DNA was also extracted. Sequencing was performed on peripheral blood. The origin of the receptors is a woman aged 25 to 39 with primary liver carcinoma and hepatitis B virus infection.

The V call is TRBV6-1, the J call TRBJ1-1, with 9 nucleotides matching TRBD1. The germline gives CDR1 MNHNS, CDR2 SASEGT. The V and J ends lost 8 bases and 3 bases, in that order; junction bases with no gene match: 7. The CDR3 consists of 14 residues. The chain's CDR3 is CASDVDRGYTEAFF. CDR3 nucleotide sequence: TGTGCCAGCGATGTTGACAGGGGGTACACTGAAGCTTTCTTT.

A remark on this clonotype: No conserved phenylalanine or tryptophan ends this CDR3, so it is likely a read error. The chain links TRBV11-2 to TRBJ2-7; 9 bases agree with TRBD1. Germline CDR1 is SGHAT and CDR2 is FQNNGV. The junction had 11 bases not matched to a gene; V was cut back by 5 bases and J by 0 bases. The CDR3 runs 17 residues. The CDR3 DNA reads TGTGCCAGCAGCCGCTCCTCCGGGACAGGGAGCTCCTACGAGCAGTACTTA. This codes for CASSRSSGTGSSYEQYL.

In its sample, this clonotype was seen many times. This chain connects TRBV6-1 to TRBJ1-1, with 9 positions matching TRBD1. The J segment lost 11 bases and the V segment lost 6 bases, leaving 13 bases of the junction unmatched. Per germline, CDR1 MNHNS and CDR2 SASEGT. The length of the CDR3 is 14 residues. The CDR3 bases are TGTGCCAGCAGGACTATGACAGGGGGTTCGGAGGCTTTCTTT. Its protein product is CASRTMTGGSEAFF.

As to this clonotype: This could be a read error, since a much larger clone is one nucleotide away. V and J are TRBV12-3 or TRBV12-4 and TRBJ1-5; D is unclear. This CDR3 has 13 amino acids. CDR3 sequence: CASSYGNNQPKHF. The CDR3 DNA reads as TGTGCCAGCAGTTATGGAAACAATCAGCCCAAGCATTTT.

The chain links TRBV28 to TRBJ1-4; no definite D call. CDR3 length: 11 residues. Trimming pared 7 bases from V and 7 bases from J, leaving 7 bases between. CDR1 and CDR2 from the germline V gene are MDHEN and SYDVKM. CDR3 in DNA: TGTGCCAGCAAAGCTCCTGAAAAACTGTTTTTT. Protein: CASKAPEKLFF.

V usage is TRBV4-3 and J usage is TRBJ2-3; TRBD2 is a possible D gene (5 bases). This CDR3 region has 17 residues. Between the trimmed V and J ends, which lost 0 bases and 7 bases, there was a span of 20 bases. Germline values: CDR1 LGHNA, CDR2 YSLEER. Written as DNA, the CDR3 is TGCGCCAGCAGCCAAGATTATACTAGTGTGAGGGTGAATACGCAGTATTTT. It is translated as CASSQDYTSVRVNTQYF.

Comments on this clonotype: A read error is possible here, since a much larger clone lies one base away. CDR3 amino acids: CASSSGGTSSYNEQFF. The CDR3 bases are TGCGCCAGCAGCTCCGGTGGAACAAGCTCCTACAATGAGCAGTTCTTC. This sequence joins TRBV4-1 and TRBJ2-1; D is ambiguous. The length of the CDR3 is 16 residues. Trimming pared 5 bases from V and 0 bases from J, leaving 14 bases between. Germline V gives CDR1 MGHRA, CDR2 YSYEKL.

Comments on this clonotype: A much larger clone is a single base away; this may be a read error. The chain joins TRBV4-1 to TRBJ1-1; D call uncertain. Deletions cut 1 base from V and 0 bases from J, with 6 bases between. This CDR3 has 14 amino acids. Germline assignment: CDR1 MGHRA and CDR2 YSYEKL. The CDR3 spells CASSQGQVNTEAFF. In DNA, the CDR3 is TGCGCCAGCAGCCAAGGCCAGGTGAACACTGAAGCTTTCTTT.

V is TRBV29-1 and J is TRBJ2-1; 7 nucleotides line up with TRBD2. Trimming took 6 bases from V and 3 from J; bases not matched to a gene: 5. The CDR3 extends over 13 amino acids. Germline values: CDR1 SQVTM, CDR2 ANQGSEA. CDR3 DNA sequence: TGCAGCGTGCGGGAGACTCACTACAATGAGCAGTTCTTC. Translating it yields CSVRETHYNEQFF.

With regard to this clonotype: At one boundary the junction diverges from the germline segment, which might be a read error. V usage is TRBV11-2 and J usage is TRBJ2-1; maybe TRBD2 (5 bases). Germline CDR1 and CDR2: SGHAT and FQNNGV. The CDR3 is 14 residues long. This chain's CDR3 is CVSSTVLAHNEQFF. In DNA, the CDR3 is TGTGTCAGCAGCACCGTGCTAGCCCACAATGAGCAGTTCTTC.

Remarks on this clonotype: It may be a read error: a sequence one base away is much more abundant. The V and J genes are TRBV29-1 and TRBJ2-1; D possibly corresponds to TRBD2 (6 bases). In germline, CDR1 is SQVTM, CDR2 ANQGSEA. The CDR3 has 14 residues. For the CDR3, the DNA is TGCAGCGTTGACGTCGGGAGCTCCTGCAATGAGCAGTTCTTC. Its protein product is CSVDVGSSCNEQFF.

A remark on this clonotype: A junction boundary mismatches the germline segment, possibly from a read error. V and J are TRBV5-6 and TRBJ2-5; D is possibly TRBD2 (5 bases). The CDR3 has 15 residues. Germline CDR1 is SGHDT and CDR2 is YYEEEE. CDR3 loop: CASSLAGVRRETQYF. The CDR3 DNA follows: TGTGCCAGCAGTTTGGCCGGGGTAAGACGAGAGACCCAGTACTTC.

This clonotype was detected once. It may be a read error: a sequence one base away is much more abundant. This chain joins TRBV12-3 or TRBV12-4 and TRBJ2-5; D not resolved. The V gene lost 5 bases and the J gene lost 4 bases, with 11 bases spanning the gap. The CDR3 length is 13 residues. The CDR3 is CASSELTVETQYF. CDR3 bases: TGTGCCAGCAGTGAACTAACTGTAGAGACCCAGTACTTC.

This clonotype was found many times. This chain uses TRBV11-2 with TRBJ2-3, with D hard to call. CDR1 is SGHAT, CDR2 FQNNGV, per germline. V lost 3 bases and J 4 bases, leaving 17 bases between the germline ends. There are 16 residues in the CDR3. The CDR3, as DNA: TGTGCCAGCAGCTTCGGGCCCCAGCATCGGGCAGATACGCAGTATTTT. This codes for CASSFGPQHRADTQYF.

DNA of the CDR3: TGTGCCAGCAGCTCGCCCCCTCGACTAGCGTGGGTATACAATGAGCAGTTCTTC. Translated, it gives CASSSPPRLAWVYNEQFF. This sequence joins TRBV11-2 and TRBJ2-1, with 8 bases that match TRBD2. Trimming at V came to 4 bases and at J to 4 bases, leaving 15 bases not matched to a gene. There are 18 residues in the CDR3. Germline loops: CDR1 SGHAT, CDR2 FQNNGV.

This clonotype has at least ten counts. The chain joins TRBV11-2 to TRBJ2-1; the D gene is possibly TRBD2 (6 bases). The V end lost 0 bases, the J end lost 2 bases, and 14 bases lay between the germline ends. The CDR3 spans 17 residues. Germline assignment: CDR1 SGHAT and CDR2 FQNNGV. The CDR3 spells CASSLEGGEVTYNEQFF. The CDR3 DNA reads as TGTGCCAGCAGCTTAGAAGGCGGGGAAGTCACCTACAATGAGCAGTTCTTC.

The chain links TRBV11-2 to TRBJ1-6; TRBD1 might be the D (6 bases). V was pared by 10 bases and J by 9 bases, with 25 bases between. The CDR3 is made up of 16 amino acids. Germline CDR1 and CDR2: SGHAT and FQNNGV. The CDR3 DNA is TGTGCCATCAGGGACACACGACGCGGAATGTCTTCACCCCTCCACTTT. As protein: CAIRDTRRGMSSPLHF.

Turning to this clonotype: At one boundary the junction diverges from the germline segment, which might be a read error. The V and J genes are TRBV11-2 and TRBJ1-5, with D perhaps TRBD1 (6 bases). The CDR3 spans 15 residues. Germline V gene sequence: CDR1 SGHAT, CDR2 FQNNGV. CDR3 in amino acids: CAGSSRGYGNQPQHF. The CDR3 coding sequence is TGTGCCGGCAGCTCCAGGGGTTATGGTAATCAGCCCCAGCATTTT. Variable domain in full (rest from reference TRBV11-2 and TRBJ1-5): EAGVAQSPRYKIIEKRQSVAFWCNPISGHATLYWYQQILGQGPKLLIQFQNNGVVDDSQLPKDRFSAERLKGVDSTLKIQPAKLEDSAVYLCAGSSRGYGNQPQHFGDGTRLSIL.

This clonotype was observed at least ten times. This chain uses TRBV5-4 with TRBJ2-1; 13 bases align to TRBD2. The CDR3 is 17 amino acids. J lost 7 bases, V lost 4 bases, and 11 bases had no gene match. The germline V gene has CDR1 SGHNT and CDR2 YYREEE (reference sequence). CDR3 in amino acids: CASSRGLTSGGTNEQFF. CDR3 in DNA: TGTGCCAGCAGCCGGGGTCTGACTAGCGGGGGGACAAATGAGCAGTTCTTC.

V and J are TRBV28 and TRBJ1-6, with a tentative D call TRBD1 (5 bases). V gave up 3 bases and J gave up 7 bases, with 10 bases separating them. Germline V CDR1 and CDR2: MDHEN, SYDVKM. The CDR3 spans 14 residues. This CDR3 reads CASSFTGANSPLHF. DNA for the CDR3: TGTGCCAGCAGTTTCACAGGAGCAAATTCACCCCTCCACTTT.

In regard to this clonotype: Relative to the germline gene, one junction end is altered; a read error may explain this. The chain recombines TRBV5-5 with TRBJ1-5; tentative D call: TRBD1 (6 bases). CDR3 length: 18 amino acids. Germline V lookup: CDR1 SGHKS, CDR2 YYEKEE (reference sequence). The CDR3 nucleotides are TGTGCCAACAGCTTGGTTTGGCCAGGGGATTATAGCAATCAGCCCCAGCATTTT. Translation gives CANSLVWPGDYSNQPQHF.

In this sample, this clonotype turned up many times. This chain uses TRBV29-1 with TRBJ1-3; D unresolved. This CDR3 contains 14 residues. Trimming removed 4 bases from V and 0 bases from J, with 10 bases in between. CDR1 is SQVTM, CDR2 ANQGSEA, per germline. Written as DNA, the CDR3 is TGCAGCGTTGTAGGACGGAACTCTGGAAACACCATATATTTT. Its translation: CSVVGRNSGNTIYF.

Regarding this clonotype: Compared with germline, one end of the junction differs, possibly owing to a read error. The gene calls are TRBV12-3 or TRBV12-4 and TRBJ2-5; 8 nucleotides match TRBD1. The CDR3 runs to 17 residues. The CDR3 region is CANSLAGGSPHQETQYF. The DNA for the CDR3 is TGTGCCAACAGTTTAGCAGGGGGCTCCCCTCATCAAGAGACCCAGTACTTC.

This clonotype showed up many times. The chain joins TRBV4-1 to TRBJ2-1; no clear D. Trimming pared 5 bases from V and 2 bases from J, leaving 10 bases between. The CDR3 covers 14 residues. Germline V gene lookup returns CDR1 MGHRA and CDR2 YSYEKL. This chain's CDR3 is CASSYRAAYNEQFF. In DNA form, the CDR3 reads TGCGCCAGCAGCTATCGGGCTGCCTACAATGAGCAGTTCTTC.

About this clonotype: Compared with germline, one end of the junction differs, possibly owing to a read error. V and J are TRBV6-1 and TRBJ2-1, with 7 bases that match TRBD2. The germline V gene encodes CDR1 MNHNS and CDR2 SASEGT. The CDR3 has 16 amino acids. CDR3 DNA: TGTGTCAGCAGCGGTGGCGAAACTAGCGCTTACAATGAGCAGTTCTTC. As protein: CVSSGGETSAYNEQFF.

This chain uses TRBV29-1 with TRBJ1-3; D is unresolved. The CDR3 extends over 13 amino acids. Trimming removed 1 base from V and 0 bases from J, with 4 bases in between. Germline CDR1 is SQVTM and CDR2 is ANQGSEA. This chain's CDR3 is CSVEGYSGNTIYF. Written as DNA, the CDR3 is TGCAGCGTTGAAGGCTACTCTGGAAACACCATATATTTT. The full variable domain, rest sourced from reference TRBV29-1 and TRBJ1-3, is SAVISQKPSRDICQRGTSLTIQCQVDSQVTMMFWYRQQPGQSLTLIATANQGSEATYESGFVIDKFPISRPNLTFSTLTVSNMSPEDSSIYLCSVEGYSGNTIYFGEGSWLTVV.

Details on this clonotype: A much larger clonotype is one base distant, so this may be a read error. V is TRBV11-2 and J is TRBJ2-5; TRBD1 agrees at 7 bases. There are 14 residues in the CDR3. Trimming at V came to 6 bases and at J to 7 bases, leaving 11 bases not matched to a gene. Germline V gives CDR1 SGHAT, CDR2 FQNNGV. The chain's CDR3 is CASRPPTGVGTQYF. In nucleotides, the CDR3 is TGTGCCAGCAGACCCCCTACAGGGGTAGGGACCCAGTACTTC.

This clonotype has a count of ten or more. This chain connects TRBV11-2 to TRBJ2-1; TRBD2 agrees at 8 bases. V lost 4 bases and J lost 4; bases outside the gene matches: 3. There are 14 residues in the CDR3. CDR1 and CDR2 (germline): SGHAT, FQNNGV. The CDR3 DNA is TGTGCCAGCAGCTACGGGAGGGGGTACAATGAGCAGTTCTTC. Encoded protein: CASSYGRGYNEQFF.

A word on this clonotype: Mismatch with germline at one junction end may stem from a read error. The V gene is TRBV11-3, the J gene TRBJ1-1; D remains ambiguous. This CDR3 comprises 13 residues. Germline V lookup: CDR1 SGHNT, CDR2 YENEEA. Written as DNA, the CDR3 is TGTACCAGCAGCTTAGAATCGAACAATGAAGCTTTCTTT. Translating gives CTSSLESNNEAFF. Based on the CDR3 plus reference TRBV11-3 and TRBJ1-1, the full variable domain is EAGVVQSPRYKIIEKKQPVAFWCNPISGHNTLYWYLQNLGQGPELLIRYENEEAVDDSQLPKDRFSAERLKGVDSTLKIQPAELGDSAVYLCTSSLESNNEAFFGQGTRLTVV.

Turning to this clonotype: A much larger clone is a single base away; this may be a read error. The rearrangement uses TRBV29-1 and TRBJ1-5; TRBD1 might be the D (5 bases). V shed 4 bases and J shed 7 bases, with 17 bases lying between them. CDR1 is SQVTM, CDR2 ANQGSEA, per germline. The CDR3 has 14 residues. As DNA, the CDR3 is TGCAGCGTTGCCCCCATAGGGAAGGGGCAGCCCCAGCATTTT. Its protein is CSVAPIGKGQPQHF.

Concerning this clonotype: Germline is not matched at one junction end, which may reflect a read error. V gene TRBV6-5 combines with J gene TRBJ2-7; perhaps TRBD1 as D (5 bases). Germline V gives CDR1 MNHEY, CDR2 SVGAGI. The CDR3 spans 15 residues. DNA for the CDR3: TGTGCCAGCAGCCCCGACAGCTTGGGCTCCTACGAACAGTACTTC. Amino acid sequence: CASSPDSLGSYEQYF.

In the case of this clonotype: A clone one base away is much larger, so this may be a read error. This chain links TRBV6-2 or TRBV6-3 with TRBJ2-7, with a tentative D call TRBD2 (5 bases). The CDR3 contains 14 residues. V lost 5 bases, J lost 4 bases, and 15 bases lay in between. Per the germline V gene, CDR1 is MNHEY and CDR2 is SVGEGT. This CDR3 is CASSRAESPYEQYF. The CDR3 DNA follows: TGTGCCAGCAGTCGAGCGGAATCTCCTTACGAGCAGTACTTC.